This passage covers 21 T cell receptor beta chains from one sample sequenced in a study of blood T cells in healthy people across ages. Alongside a J-beta primer mix, a sample-barcoded 5' primer served in a second PCR lasting about 6 to 12 cycles. TCRdb ran MiXCR on the 5' RACE reads and lists one entry per CDR3 protein. The repertoire consists of 380,000 or so distinct CDR3 sequences, with more than 45% occurring once and the leading ten covering 51%. The specimen sequenced was blood. Receptors originate from a man aged 60 to 69 in good health.

The rearrangement joins TRBV20-1 to TRBJ1-6, with D hard to call. V was pared by 6 bases and J by 9 bases, with 21 bases between. The CDR3 spans 15 residues. The germline V gene encodes CDR1 DFQATT and CDR2 SNEGSKA (reference sequence). CDR3 sequence reads: CSAVKSGEWGSPLHF. The CDR3 nucleotides read TGCAGTGCCGTAAAATCCGGGGAGTGGGGTTCACCCCTCCACTTT.

CDR3 nucleotides: TGCGCCAGCAGCCCCTGGGACAGGGGGCTATCTAATGAAAAACTGTTTTTT. It codes for CASSPWDRGLSNEKLFF. The chain uses TRBV4-1 and TRBJ1-4; 12 positions match TRBD1. The CDR3 totals 17 residues. Germline assignment: CDR1 MGHRA and CDR2 YSYEKL. Trimming removed 4 bases from V and 3 bases from J; junction bases left unmatched: 6.

The CDR3 bases are TGCGCCAGCAGCCGAACAGGGGGTGACACTGAAGCTTTCTTT. This sequence encodes CASSRTGGDTEAFF. The V call is TRBV5-1, the J call TRBJ1-1; 8 nucleotides align to TRBD1. Per the germline V gene, CDR1 is SGHRS and CDR2 is YFSETQ. The CDR3 covers 14 residues. V gave up 4 bases and J gave up 3 bases; unmatched junction bases: 5.

This rearrangement joins TRBV4-1 to TRBJ1-2, with D possibly matching TRBD1 (6 bases). V was shortened by 0 bases and J by 4 bases, with 9 bases between the two germline ends. The V gene's germline CDR1 is MGHRA and CDR2 YSYEKL. The CDR3 length is 14 residues. This CDR3 is CASSQEGAVYGYTF. CDR3 sequence (DNA): TGCGCCAGCAGCCAAGAGGGGGCCGTCTATGGCTACACCTTC.

Many counts were recorded for this clonotype. The gene calls are TRBV20-1 and TRBJ2-3, with D possibly matching TRBD2 (5 bases). Germline V gene sequence: CDR1 DFQATT, CDR2 SNEGSKA (reference sequence). The V end was cut by 7 bases, the J end by 3 bases, with 14 bases between. This CDR3 has 13 amino acids. Here the CDR3 DNA reads TGCAGTGTCCCGGGGTATACGACAGATACGCAGTATTTT. Its protein is CSVPGYTTDTQYF.

V and J are TRBV3-1 and TRBJ2-5; a weak D match, TRBD2 (5 bases). Trimming took 10 bases from V and 2 from J, leaving 14 bases between them. Germline-derived CDR1 and CDR2 are LGHDT and YNNKEL (reference sequence). The CDR3 contains 13 residues. CDR3 region: CATSNPGQETQYF. For the CDR3, the DNA is TGTGCCACCTCGAACCCGGGACAAGAGACCCAGTACTTC.

This clonotype occurred a few times. The chain combines TRBV12-3 or TRBV12-4 with TRBJ2-1; tentative D call: TRBD1 (6 bases). The CDR3 runs to 15 residues. V dropped 7 bases and J dropped 3 bases, with 16 bases sitting between them. CDR3 in amino acids: CASNSNRAYYNEQFF. The CDR3 bases are TGTGCCAGCAACTCGAACAGGGCCTACTACAATGAGCAGTTCTTC.

This chain uses TRBV5-1 with TRBJ2-4; 7 bases fit TRBD1. Gene TRBJ2-7 matches the end of the DNA better, so the J call may be wrong. Per germline, CDR1 SGHRS and CDR2 YFSETQ. The CDR3 spans 14 residues. CDR3 nucleotide sequence: TGCGCCAGCAGTTTGACAGGGCCGGCCTCCGAGCAGTACTTC. Amino acids: CASSLTGPASEQYF.

This clonotype was recorded a few times. CDR3 nucleotides: TGTGCCAGCAGCCAAGATATTTTACAGAATACGCAGTATTTT. Translation: CASSQDILQNTQYF. The chain combines TRBV14 with TRBJ2-3; no clear D gene. Germline V gene lookup returns CDR1 SGHDN and CDR2 FVKESK. The CDR3 consists of 14 residues. V lost 0 bases and J lost 7, with 11 bases in between.

This clonotype was observed a few times. CDR3 DNA sequence: TGTGCCAGCAGCGCGACATTCAATGAGCAGTACTTC. This gives the protein CASSATFNEQYF. The rearrangement joins TRBV9 to TRBJ2-1; no definite D call. The DNA end is more similar to TRBJ2-7, so the J call may be wrong. Germline V gene lookup returns CDR1 SGDLS and CDR2 YYNGEE. CDR3 size: 12 residues.

This chain uses TRBV20-1 with TRBJ1-1, with a possible D match to TRBD1 (6 bases). CDR3 size: 15 residues. V gave up 2 bases and J gave up 1 base, with 14 bases separating them. Per the germline V gene, CDR1 is DFQATT and CDR2 is SNEGSKA (reference sequence). The CDR3 is CSARFGGGGNTEAFF. CDR3 sequence (DNA): TGCAGTGCTAGATTCGGCGGGGGCGGGAACACTGAAGCTTTCTTT.

V gene TRBV20-1 combines with J gene TRBJ1-6, with D hard to call. The V and J ends lost 0 bases and 8 bases respectively, with 14 bases between them. The CDR3 extends over 15 amino acids. Germline loops: CDR1 DFQATT, CDR2 SNEGSKA (reference sequence). Here the CDR3 reads CSARDLSRRDSPLHF. CDR3 nucleotide sequence: TGCAGTGCTAGAGATCTCAGCAGGAGGGATTCACCCCTCCACTTT.

The genes are TRBV7-2 and TRBJ2-2; unclear D gene. Trimming stripped 7 bases from V and 5 bases from J, with 11 bases between. Germline V gene data show CDR1 as SGHTA and CDR2 as FQGNSA. This CDR3 spans 13 amino acids. In nucleotides, the CDR3 is TGTGCCAGCAAGCAACGGCGGACCGGGGAGCTGTTTTTT. Amino acids: CASKQRRTGELFF. The whole variable domain, remainder taken from reference TRBV7-2 and TRBJ2-2, is GAGVSQSPSNKVTEKGKDVELRCDPISGHTALYWYRQSLGQGLEFLIYFQGNSAPDKSGLPSDRFSAERTGGSVSTLTIQRTQQEDSAVYLCASKQRRTGELFFGEGSRLTVL.

This clonotype was seen only a few times. The CDR3 loop reads CASSLQSIRDEQFF. The CDR3 bases are TGTGCCAGCAGCTTACAGTCTATCCGCGATGAGCAGTTCTTC. The chain carries TRBV7-3 and TRBJ2-1; D remains unclear. Looked up from germline, CDR1 is SGHTA and CDR2 is FQGTGA. CDR3 length equals 14 residues. Trimming removed 2 bases from V and 8 bases from J, with 13 bases in between.

This clonotype was seen at least ten times. V and J are TRBV29-1 and TRBJ2-2; no definite D call. The germline V gene has CDR1 SQVTM and CDR2 ANQGSEA. Trimming took off 3 bases at V and 0 bases at J, with 5 bases between the two ends. The CDR3 has 13 residues. CDR3 nucleotide sequence: TGCAGCGTTGACCCTGCGAACACCGGGGAGCTGTTTTTT. Its protein is CSVDPANTGELFF.

The chain combines TRBV6-5 with TRBJ2-1; TRBD2 matches at 12 bases. V shed 2 bases and J 2 bases; nucleotides not matched to a gene: 1. The CDR3 is 16 residues long. Germline loops: CDR1 MNHEY, CDR2 SVGAGI. The CDR3 region is CASSYGLAGPYNEQFF. DNA of the CDR3: TGTGCCAGCAGTTACGGACTAGCGGGGCCCTACAATGAGCAGTTCTTC.

This clonotype was found a few times. The rearrangement links TRBV20-1 to TRBJ2-7; D perhaps matches TRBD2 (6 bases). V lost 0 bases and J 4 bases, leaving 13 bases between the germline ends. The CDR3 extends over 14 amino acids. Per the germline V gene, CDR1 is DFQATT and CDR2 is SNEGSKA (reference sequence). In DNA, the CDR3 is TGCAGTGCTAGAGATTCACTAGCCCCATACGAGCAGTACTTC. Encoded protein: CSARDSLAPYEQYF.

The chain carries TRBV29-1 and TRBJ1-4, with TRBD1 matching 7 bases. Losses at the gene ends were 4 bases for V and 8 bases for J; bases not matched to a gene: 7. Germline values: CDR1 SQVTM, CDR2 ANQGSEA. This CDR3 has 13 residues. The DNA for the CDR3 is TGCAGCGTTGGAGACAGGGTGGGAGAAAAACTGTTTTTT. It is translated as CSVGDRVGEKLFF.

The rearrangement joins TRBV7-2 to TRBJ2-7; no reliable D call. With 0 bases removed from V and 7 bases from J, the gap between germline ends came to 13 bases. CDR3 size: 14 residues. From germline, CDR1 is SGHTA and CDR2 FQGNSA. CDR3 sequence (DNA): TGTGCCAGCAGCTTAGCTGTGGCGGTCGGGGAGCAGTACTTC. Translating it yields CASSLAVAVGEQYF.

This rearrangement joins TRBV15 to TRBJ1-1; D is undetermined. Looked up from germline, CDR1 is LNHNV and CDR2 is YYDKDF (reference sequence). V was shortened by 0 bases and J by 8 bases, with 16 bases between the two germline ends. The CDR3 runs 15 residues. The CDR3 region has the DNA TGTGCCACCAGCAGAGAGGCTCTAGACACCCGAGAAGCTTTCTTT. Amino acids: CATSREALDTREAFF.

The gene calls are TRBV20-1 and TRBJ2-7; no clear D gene. V lost 4 bases and J lost 0, with 10 bases in between. The CDR3 loop spans 13 amino acids. Germline CDR1 is DFQATT and CDR2 is SNEGSKA (reference sequence). CDR3 amino acids: CSATDRSSYEQYF. DNA of the CDR3: TGCAGTGCTACGGACCGAAGCTCCTACGAGCAGTACTTC.